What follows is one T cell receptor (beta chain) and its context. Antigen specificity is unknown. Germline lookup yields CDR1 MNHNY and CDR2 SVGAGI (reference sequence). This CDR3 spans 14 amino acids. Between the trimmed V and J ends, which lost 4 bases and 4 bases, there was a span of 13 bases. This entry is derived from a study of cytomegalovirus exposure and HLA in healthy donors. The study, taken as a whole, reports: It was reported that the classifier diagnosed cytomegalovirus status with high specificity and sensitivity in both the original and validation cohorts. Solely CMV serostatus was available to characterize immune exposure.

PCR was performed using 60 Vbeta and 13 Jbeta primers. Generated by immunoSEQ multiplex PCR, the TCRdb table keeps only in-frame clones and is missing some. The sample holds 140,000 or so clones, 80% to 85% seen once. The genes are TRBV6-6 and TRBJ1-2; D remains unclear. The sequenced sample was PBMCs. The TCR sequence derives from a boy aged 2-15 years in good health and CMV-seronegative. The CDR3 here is CASSSIQIAYGYTF. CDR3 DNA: TGTGCCAGCAGTTCGATACAGATCGCCTATGGCTACACCTTC.